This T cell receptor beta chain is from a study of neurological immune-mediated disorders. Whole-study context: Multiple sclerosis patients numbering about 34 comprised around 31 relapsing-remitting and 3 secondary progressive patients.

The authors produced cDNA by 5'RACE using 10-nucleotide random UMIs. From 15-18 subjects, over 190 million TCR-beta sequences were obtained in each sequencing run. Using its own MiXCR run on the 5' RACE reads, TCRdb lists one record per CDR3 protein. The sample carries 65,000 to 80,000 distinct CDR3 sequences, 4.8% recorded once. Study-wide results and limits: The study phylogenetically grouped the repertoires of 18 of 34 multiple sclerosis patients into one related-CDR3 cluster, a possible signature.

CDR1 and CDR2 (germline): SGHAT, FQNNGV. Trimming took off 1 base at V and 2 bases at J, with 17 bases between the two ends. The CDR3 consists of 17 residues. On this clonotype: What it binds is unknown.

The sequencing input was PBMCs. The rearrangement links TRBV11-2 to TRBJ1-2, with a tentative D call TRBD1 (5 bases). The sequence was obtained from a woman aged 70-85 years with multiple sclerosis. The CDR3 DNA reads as TGTGCCAGCAGCTTAGGTGATTCCAGGCGGGGGAACTATGGCTACACCTTC. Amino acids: CASSLGDSRRGNYGYTF.